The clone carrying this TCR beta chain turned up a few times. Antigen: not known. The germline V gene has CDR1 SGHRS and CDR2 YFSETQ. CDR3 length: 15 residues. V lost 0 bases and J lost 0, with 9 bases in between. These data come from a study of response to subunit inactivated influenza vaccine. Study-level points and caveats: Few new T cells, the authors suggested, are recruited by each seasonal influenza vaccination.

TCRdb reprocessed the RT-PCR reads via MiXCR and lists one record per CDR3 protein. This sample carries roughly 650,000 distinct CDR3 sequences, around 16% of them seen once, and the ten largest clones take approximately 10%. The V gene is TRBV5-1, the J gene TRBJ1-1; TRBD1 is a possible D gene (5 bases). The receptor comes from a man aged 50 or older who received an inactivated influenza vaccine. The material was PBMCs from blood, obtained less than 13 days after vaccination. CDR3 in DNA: TGCGCCAGCAGCTTGGGGGGCACAATGAACACTGAAGCTTTCTTT. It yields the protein CASSLGGTMNTEAFF. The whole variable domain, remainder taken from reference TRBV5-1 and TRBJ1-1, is KAGVTQTPRYLIKTRGQQVTLSCSPISGHRSVSWYQQTPGQGLQFLFEYFSETQRNKGNFPGRFSGRQFSNSRSEMNVSTLELGDSALYLCASSLGGTMNTEAFFGQGTRLTVV.